This paragraph covers one T cell receptor (beta chain) sequence. There are 14 residues in the CDR3. From germline, CDR1 is SGHRS and CDR2 YFSETQ. Trimming took off 0 bases at V and 8 bases at J, with 9 bases between the two ends. These data originate in a study of CD4+ T cells in melanoma. Clones were sequenced by immunoSEQ multiplex PCR, and TCRdb holds only the in-frame ones, with some missing. Here the sample spans roughly 150,000 clones, around 90% being singletons. The receptor's source is a human donor with melanoma. The rearrangement joins TRBV5-1 to TRBJ1-6; D call uncertain. DNA of the CDR3: TGCGCCAGCAGCTTGGGGCAGATAGATTCACCCCTCCACTTT. Protein: CASSLGQIDSPLHF.